This TCR beta chain was identified during a study of blood T cell repertoires in COVID-19. This table comes from immunoSEQ multiplex PCR, and its TCRdb copy is limited to in-frame clones, with some not included. The sample lists 50,000 to 65,000 clones, 70% to 90% occurring once. V shed 7 bases and J 5 bases; nucleotides not matched to a gene: 2. The CDR3 length is 14 residues. CDR1 is SGHVS and CDR2 is FQNEAQ in the germline V gene. The sequencing input was peripheral blood. The chain employs TRBV7-8 and TRBJ2-2, with 12 bases matching TRBD2. The TCR sequence derives from a man aged 70-80 years with acute or convalescent COVID-19. The CDR3 coding sequence is TGTGCCAGCACCGGACTAGCGGGGACCGGGGAGCTGTTTTTT. It codes for CASTGLAGTGELFF.